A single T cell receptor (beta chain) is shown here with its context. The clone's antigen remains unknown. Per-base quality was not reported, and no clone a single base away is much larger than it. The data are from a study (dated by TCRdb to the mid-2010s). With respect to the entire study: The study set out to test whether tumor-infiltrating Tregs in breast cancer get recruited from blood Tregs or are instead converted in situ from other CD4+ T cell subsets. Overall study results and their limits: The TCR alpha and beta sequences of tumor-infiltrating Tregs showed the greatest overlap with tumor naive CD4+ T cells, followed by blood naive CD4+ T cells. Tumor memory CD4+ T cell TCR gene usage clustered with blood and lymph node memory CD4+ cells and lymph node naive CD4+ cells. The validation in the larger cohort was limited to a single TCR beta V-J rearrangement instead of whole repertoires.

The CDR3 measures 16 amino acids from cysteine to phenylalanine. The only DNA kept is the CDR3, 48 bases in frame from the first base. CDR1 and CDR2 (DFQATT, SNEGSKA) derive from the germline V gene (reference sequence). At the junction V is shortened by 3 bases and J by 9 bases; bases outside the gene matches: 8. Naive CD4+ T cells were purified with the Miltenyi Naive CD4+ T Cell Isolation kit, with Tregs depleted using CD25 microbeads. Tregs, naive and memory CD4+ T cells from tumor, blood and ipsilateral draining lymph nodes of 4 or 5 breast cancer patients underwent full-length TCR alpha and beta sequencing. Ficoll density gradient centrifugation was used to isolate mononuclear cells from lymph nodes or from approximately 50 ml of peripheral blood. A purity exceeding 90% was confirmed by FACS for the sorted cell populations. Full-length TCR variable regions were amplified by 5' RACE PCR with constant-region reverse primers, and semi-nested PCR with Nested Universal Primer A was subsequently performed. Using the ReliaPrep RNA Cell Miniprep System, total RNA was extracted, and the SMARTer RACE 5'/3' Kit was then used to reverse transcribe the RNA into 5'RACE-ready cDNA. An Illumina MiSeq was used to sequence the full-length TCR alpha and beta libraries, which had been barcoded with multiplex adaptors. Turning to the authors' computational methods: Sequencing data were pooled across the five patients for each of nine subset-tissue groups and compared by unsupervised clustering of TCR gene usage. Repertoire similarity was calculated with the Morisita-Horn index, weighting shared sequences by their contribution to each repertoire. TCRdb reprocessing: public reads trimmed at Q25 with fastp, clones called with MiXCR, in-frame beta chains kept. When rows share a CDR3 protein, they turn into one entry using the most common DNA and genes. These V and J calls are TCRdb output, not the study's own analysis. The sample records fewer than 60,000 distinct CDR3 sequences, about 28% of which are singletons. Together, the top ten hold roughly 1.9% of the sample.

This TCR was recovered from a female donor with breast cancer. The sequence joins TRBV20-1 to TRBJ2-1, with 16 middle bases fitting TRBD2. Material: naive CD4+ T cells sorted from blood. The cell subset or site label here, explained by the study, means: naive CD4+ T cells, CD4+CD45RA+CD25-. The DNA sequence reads TGCAGTGCTAGGCCGAAGGGACTAGCGGGGGGGGTTGAGCAGTTCTTC. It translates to CSARPKGLAGGVEQFF.